This T cell receptor (beta chain) is from a study of Tregs in tolerant kidney transplant recipients. To note about this clone: Its antigen is unknown.

General study points: Few patients were studied, so findings need validation in larger groups. Biological reproducibility was not directly addressed, but technical replication error appeared minimal. Expanding Tregs on activated donor B cells appeared to best identify donor-specific TCRbeta clones.

CDR3 size: 14 residues. V gave up 3 bases and J gave up 1 base, with 9 bases separating them. Germline values: CDR1 MNHEY, CDR2 SMNVEV (reference sequence). Clones were sequenced by immunoSEQ multiplex PCR, and TCRdb holds only the in-frame ones, with some missing. The table includes approximately 81,000 clones, 91% detected once. Recipients received nonmyeloablative bone marrow transplants from related graft donors, with transient mixed chimerism. CD4+CD25+CD127- Tregs, CD4+CD25- non-Tregs, CD4 and CD8 cells were sorted. This sequence joins TRBV27 and TRBJ1-1; no clear D. The sample here was CD4+ T cells from blood (PBMCs), taken 24 months after the transplant. This TCR derives from a human patient who received a combined kidney and bone marrow transplant. Some T cells may have originated in the graft donor. For the CDR3, the DNA is TGTGCCAGCAGTTTCCATCCCGGGAACACTGAAGCTTTCTTT. Translating gives CASSFHPGNTEAFF.